This TCR beta chain was documented in a study of OX40 agonist ivuxolimab in advanced cancers. Unmatched junction bases numbered 8, after V lost 1 base and J lost 5 bases. In germline, CDR1 is SEHNR, CDR2 FQNEAQ (reference sequence). The CDR3 consists of 16 residues. Clones were read by immunoSEQ multiplex PCR, and TCRdb kept only the in-frame ones, dropping some. This table has 53,000 or so clones, less than 90% appearing once. Here the sequenced sample was CD4+ or CD8+ T cells sorted from blood, taken in a trial of the OX40 agonist ivuxolimab. V usage is TRBV7-9 and J usage is TRBJ2-5, with 9 positions matching TRBD1. The receptor was derived from an adult with an advanced solid tumor such as melanoma, head and neck, liver or kidney cancer. The CDR3 DNA sequence: TGTGCCAGCAGCTTAGGGGTGGGACAGGGAGGCGAGACCCAGTACTTC. This sequence encodes CASSLGVGQGGETQYF.